This TCR beta chain derives from a study of blood T cell repertoires in COVID-19. Background on the study: PBMCs, B-cell-depleted T cells, or T cells provided the cDNA or gDNA that made up the material.

Germline lookup yields CDR1 KGHSH and CDR2 LQKENI. This CDR3 comprises 14 residues. J was trimmed by 8 bases and V by 6 bases; bases with no gene match: 10. Assay: immunoSEQ multiplex PCR; the TCRdb copy retains only in-frame clones and omits some. The sample shows around 450,000 clones, 87% of them seen only once. In Cohort 3, a recovered donor had either two negative PCRs, clearance, or symptom resolution. Sequenced input: PBMCs or T cells enriched from blood (not recorded which). The chain is built from TRBV18 and TRBJ2-1, with 7 nucleotides matching TRBD1. The TCR comes from a young woman who had recovered from COVID-19. This chain's CDR3 is CASSIEQGQDEQFF. CDR3 in DNA: TGTGCCAGCTCTATTGAACAGGGGCAGGATGAGCAGTTCTTC.